Listed here is a single T cell receptor (beta chain). The data stem from a study of tumor T cells in aggressive B-cell lymphoma. The CDR3 consists of 17 residues. The V end was cut by 3 bases, the J end by 2 bases, with 20 bases between. Germline values: CDR1 KGHSH, CDR2 LQKENI. Libraries were prepared by immunoSEQ multiplex PCR; TCRdb keeps only in-frame clonotypes and omits some of them. The sample includes 4,500 to 5,500 clones, roughly 80% of them seen just once. The receptor was isolated from an adult with diffuse large B cell lymphoma. The sequenced material came from tumor tissue. This chain uses TRBV18 with TRBJ2-7; D may be TRBD2 (6 bases). For the CDR3, the DNA is TGTGCCAGCTCACCCCACGTGGGTGGAGGGAAGGCCTACGAGCAGTACTTC. Translated: CASSPHVGGGKAYEQYF.